The next 22 T cell receptor beta chains were all read from a single sample in a study of cytomegalovirus exposure and HLA in healthy donors. Vbeta (60) and Jbeta (13) primers were used in the PCR. Using immunoSEQ multiplex PCR, the repertoire was profiled, and TCRdb retains in-frame clones only, with some absent. The sample includes about 130,000 clones, approximately 80% of them seen just once. The sample consisted of PBMCs. Receptors originate from a man aged 45-60 years in good health and CMV-seronegative.

The gene calls are TRBV5-1 and TRBJ2-1, with a tentative D call TRBD1 (6 bases). The CDR3 covers 12 residues. Germline loops: CDR1 SGHRS, CDR2 YFSETQ. Trimming stripped 6 bases from V and 3 bases from J, with 7 bases between. CDR3 region: CASTRGYNEQFF. The CDR3 DNA is TGCGCCAGCACCAGGGGCTACAATGAGCAGTTCTTC.

This clone was recorded only once. The rearrangement links TRBV2 to TRBJ2-3, with 7 bases identical to TRBD1. CDR1 is SNHLY and CDR2 is FYNNEI in the germline V gene. This CDR3 has 16 amino acids. J gave up 3 bases and V 2 bases, and 8 bases lay outside the gene matches. CDR3 coding DNA: TGTGCCAGCAGTGAAACGTACAGGGGAAGGACAGATACGCAGTATTTT. It specifies CASSETYRGRTDTQYF.

This chain links TRBV7-9 with TRBJ2-6; maybe TRBD1 (6 bases). This CDR3 spans 15 amino acids. The V and J ends lost 4 bases and 0 bases respectively, with 7 bases between them. Germline V gene data show CDR1 as SEHNR and CDR2 as FQNEAQ (reference sequence). CDR3 coding DNA: TGTGCCAGCAGCTCAGGGGCCTCTGGGGCCAACGTCCTGACTTTC. It codes for CASSSGASGANVLTF.

The chain carries TRBV30 and TRBJ2-2, with TRBD1 matching over 8 bases. This CDR3 region has 14 residues. V lost 6 bases, J lost 0 bases, and 3 bases stayed unmatched. CDR1 is GTSNPN, CDR2 SVGIG, per germline (reference sequence). CDR3 protein: CACMDRANTGELFF. Written as DNA, the CDR3 is TGTGCCTGTATGGACAGGGCGAACACCGGGGAGCTGTTTTTT.

The J gene is TRBJ1-2, the V gene TRBV7-9, with 9 bases lining up with TRBD1. The CDR3 length is 19 residues. Germline CDR1 is SEHNR and CDR2 is FQNEAQ (reference sequence). Losses at the gene ends were 5 bases for V and 0 bases for J; bases not matched to a gene: 16. The CDR3 is CASSPNLDWGQGSNYGYTF. The CDR3 nucleotides are TGTGCCAGCAGCCCTAATTTGGACTGGGGACAGGGATCTAACTATGGCTACACCTTC.

The genes are TRBV5-4 and TRBJ1-2; TRBD1 aligns across 7 bases. The junction had 9 bases not matched to a gene; V was cut back by 4 bases and J by 3 bases. Germline V lookup: CDR1 SGHNT, CDR2 YYREEE (reference sequence). The CDR3 is 15 residues long. CDR3 DNA sequence: TGTGCCAGCAGCCCTAGGGGAACAGGGGACTATGGCTACACCTTC. It is translated as CASSPRGTGDYGYTF.

CDR3 in DNA: TGCAGCGTTGGTTGGGACAGGGACGAGCAGTACTTC. Residues: CSVGWDRDEQYF. This chain uses TRBV29-1 with TRBJ2-7, with 9 bases matching TRBD1. This CDR3 comprises 12 residues. Germline values: CDR1 SQVTM, CDR2 ANQGSEA. J was trimmed by 5 bases and V by 4 bases; bases with no gene match: 3.

J is TRBJ2-5 and V is TRBV5-6, with 10 positions matching TRBD2. V gave up 0 bases and J gave up 5 bases; unmatched junction bases: 4. Germline V CDR1 and CDR2: SGHDT, YYEEEE. CDR3 length equals 15 residues. The DNA of the CDR3 is TGTGCCAGCAGCTTGGAGCGGGGGGGCGTGGAGACCCAGTACTTC. Translated, it gives CASSLERGGVETQYF.

The chain carries TRBV10-1 and TRBJ2-3, with TRBD1 identical over 11 bases. With 5 bases clipped from V and 4 bases from J, the junction kept 8 bases outside the gene matches. Germline V gene sequence: CDR1 WNHNN, CDR2 SYGVQD (reference sequence). The CDR3 has 16 amino acids. CDR3 DNA: TGCGCCAGCAGTTCCCTACCGGGACAGGGGGCAGATACGCAGTATTTT. Translating gives CASSSLPGQGADTQYF.

About this clone itself: Other DNA sequences within the sample encode an identical CDR3. The chain links TRBV19 to TRBJ1-1; D is perhaps TRBD1 (6 bases). This CDR3 region has 14 residues. In germline, CDR1 is LNHDA, CDR2 SQIVND (reference sequence). Trimming cost V 3 bases and J 5 bases, with 13 bases left between them. CDR3 coding DNA: TGTGCCAGTAGTATTTCGGGGACAACGACTGAAGCTTTCTTT. The encoded protein is CASSISGTTTEAFF. The full variable domain, in which reference TRBV19 and TRBJ1-1 provide the parts outside the CDR3, is DGGITQSPKYLFRKEGQNVTLSCEQNLNHDAMYWYRQDPGQGLRLIYYSQIVNDFQKGDIAEGYSVSREKKESFPLTVTSAQKNPTAFYLCASSISGTTTEAFFGQGTRLTVV.

V and J are TRBV27 and TRBJ2-1; D is unclear. CDR1 and CDR2 (germline): MNHEY, SMNVEV (reference sequence). The V gene lost 6 bases and the J gene lost 0 bases, with 15 bases spanning the gap. The CDR3 spans 16 residues. CDR3 in amino acids: CASRSREPSSYNEQFF. The DNA of the CDR3 is TGTGCCAGCAGATCTCGAGAGCCGAGCTCCTACAATGAGCAGTTCTTC.

The chain recombines TRBV6-1 with TRBJ1-6, with a tentative D call TRBD1 (6 bases). V was trimmed by 7 bases and J by 11 bases, leaving 12 bases between them. The CDR3 spans 12 residues. The germline gives CDR1 MNHNS, CDR2 SASEGT. CDR3 sequence: CASNPQGPPLHF. The CDR3 DNA sequence: TGTGCCAGCAACCCACAGGGTCCACCCCTCCACTTT.

V is TRBV4-1 and J is TRBJ2-6; 7 bases agree with TRBD1. The CDR3 totals 17 residues. The ends lost 4 bases at V and 2 bases at J; junction bases unmatched: 8. The germline gives CDR1 MGHRA, CDR2 YSYEKL. This chain's CDR3 is CASSRGQVPAGANVLTF. The CDR3 DNA follows: TGCGCCAGCAGCCGTGGACAGGTCCCCGCTGGGGCCAACGTCCTGACTTTC.

The gene calls are TRBV27 and TRBJ1-5; weak D call: TRBD1 (6 bases). The V gene's germline CDR1 is MNHEY and CDR2 SMNVEV (reference sequence). CDR3 length equals 14 residues. V lost 4 bases and J 4 bases, leaving 11 bases between the germline ends. In nucleotides, the CDR3 is TGTGCCAGCAGTTCGCAGGGGTATAATCAGCCCCAGCATTTT. This encodes CASSSQGYNQPQHF.

The genes are TRBV7-9 and TRBJ2-2, with 8 bases aligning to TRBD2. The CDR3 is 17 amino acids. Trimming cost V 2 bases and J 5 bases; bases outside gene matches: 10. Germline V gene lookup returns CDR1 SEHNR and CDR2 FQNEAQ (reference sequence). The CDR3 is CASSLSWRGAKTGELFF. The CDR3 DNA sequence: TGTGCCAGCAGCTTAAGTTGGCGGGGGGCCAAGACCGGGGAGCTGTTTTTT.

The chain couples TRBV15 to TRBJ1-1, with 12 bases matching TRBD1. In germline, CDR1 is LNHNV, CDR2 YYDKDF (reference sequence). V shed 7 bases and J 5 bases; nucleotides not matched to a gene: 14. The CDR3 is made up of 17 amino acids. The DNA for the CDR3 is TGTGCCACCACCGGGGGACAGGGGGCGCGGGTCCGGACTGAAGCTTTCTTT. Translation gives CATTGGQGARVRTEAFF.

The genes are TRBV9 and TRBJ1-1; no definite D call. The germline V gene has CDR1 SGDLS and CDR2 YYNGEE. The CDR3 has 14 residues. The V end lost 1 base, the J end lost 3 bases, and 10 bases lay between the germline ends. The DNA of the CDR3 is TGTGCCAGCAGCGTACGGTCGGTTGACACTGAAGCTTTCTTT. It specifies CASSVRSVDTEAFF.

This chain links TRBV7-9 with TRBJ2-7, with D unresolved. From germline, CDR1 is SEHNR and CDR2 FQNEAQ (reference sequence). Trimming stripped 1 base from V and 2 bases from J, with 6 bases between. The length of the CDR3 is 13 residues. The CDR3 is CASSLVPAYEQYF. The CDR3 DNA follows: TGTGCCAGCAGCTTAGTCCCGGCCTACGAGCAGTACTTC.

The rearrangement uses TRBV30 and TRBJ1-6; D possibly corresponds to TRBD1 (5 bases). Germline V gene data show CDR1 as GTSNPN and CDR2 as SVGIG (reference sequence). This CDR3 has 18 amino acids. The V end lost 5 bases, the J end lost 4 bases, and 24 bases lay between the germline ends. DNA for the CDR3: TGTGCCTGGCGCATTTCCGTGGTGGGGCGACATTATAATTCACCCCTCCACTTT. Encoded protein: CAWRISVVGRHYNSPLHF.

The gene calls are TRBV4-1 and TRBJ1-6; TRBD1 might be the D (6 bases). The V and J ends lost 2 bases and 5 bases respectively, with 7 bases between them. This CDR3 is 14 amino acids long. Germline V lookup: CDR1 MGHRA, CDR2 YSYEKL. CDR3 DNA sequence: TGCGCCAGCAGCCAAAGGACAGATAATTCACCCCTCCACTTT. It encodes CASSQRTDNSPLHF.

The genes are TRBV2 and TRBJ2-7, with TRBD1 matching 7 bases. CDR1 is SNHLY and CDR2 is FYNNEI in the germline V gene. CDR3 length: 15 amino acids. After removal of 9 bases from V and 2 bases from J, the junction contained 13 bases not matched to a gene. CDR3 region: CASKATGDWAYEQYF. The DNA of the CDR3 is TGTGCCAGTAAGGCCACAGGGGATTGGGCCTACGAGCAGTACTTC. The variable domain in full, completed from reference TRBV2 and TRBJ2-7, reads EPEVTQTPSHQVTQMGQEVILRCVPISNHLYFYWYRQILGQKVEFLVSFYNNEISEKSEIFDDQFSVERPDGSNFTLKIRSTKLEDSAMYFCASKATGDWAYEQYFGPGTRLTVT.

In DNA form, the CDR3 reads TGTGCCAGCAGTCAGGGGTCAAAAGGCGAGACCCAGTACTTC. This encodes CASSQGSKGETQYF. This chain joins TRBV6-5 and TRBJ2-5; D might be TRBD1 (6 bases). Trimming left V 5 bases short and J 5 bases short, with 15 bases between. The CDR3 runs to 14 residues. Per germline, CDR1 MNHEY and CDR2 SVGAGI.